This TCR beta chain was captured by sequencing in a study of T-cell memory formation after mild COVID-19 (dated by TCRdb to the early 2020s). Notes on the research overall: TCR sequence clusters from the two donors were largely donor specific. Longitudinal TCRalpha and TCRbeta repertoire sequencing tracked T-cell clones expanding and contracting after mild COVID-19 in two donors. Two young, previously healthy adult volunteers made up the cohort, one male and one female. What the authors observed across the whole study: Contracting CD4+ clones were located mainly in the CM and EM memory subsets, whereas CD8+ clones were found to be enriched in EMRA. Only a couple of mild cases were covered by the study, and larger cohorts that include severe cases with pre-infection samples were considered necessary. SARS-CoV-2 specificity was not confirmed for the second-wave clones peaking on day 37. Some responding clones were detected in pre-infection memory, suggesting pre-existing cross-reactive memory T cells joined the SARS-CoV-2 response. From day 15 to 85, contracting clones showed balanced CD4/CD8 phenotypes, whereas a second wave of clones that expanded from day 15 to 37 leaned towards CD4+.

This sample was sequenced with an Illumina NovaSeq 6000. TCRalpha and TCRbeta cDNA libraries were constructed by 5'RACE with constant-segment primers, with sample barcodes and unique molecular identifiers being introduced. Trizol reagent was used to extract RNA from every sample. Libraries were amplified in two PCR steps, with a second sample barcode and Illumina TruSeq adapters added in the second step. Libraries were sequenced on an Illumina NovaSeq with 2 x 150 bp paired-end reads. The original methods were these. Reads were demultiplexed and collapsed into UMI-guided consensus sequences with migec v1.2.7. Using mixcr v2.1.11, the UMI consensuses were aligned to TRA and TRB V and J templates and assembled into clonotypes. Expanded or contracted clonotypes were those called significant by both edgeR and NoisET, with noise models trained on biological replicates. For edgeR calls, a false discovery rate-adjusted p below 0.01 and a log2 fold-change threshold of 1 were applied. As an exploratory analysis of dynamics, max-normalized trajectories of the 1000 most abundant clonotypes were examined by PCA with hierarchical clustering. Separately sequenced CD4+ and CD8+ repertoires were used to assign the CD4 or CD8 phenotype of responding clones. TCRdb redid the processing of the public reads, applying fastp at Q25 and MiXCR, and retained in-frame beta chains. Every CDR3 protein is listed once, alongside the most common genes and DNA of its rows. The V and J calls, along with clone size, are taken from TCRdb and not from the paper's own processing. The sample table lists approximately 110,000 distinct CDR3 sequences, 22% of them with a count of one. The top ten constitute approximately 41% of the sample.

The CDR3 sequence holds 12 residues, the cysteine and phenylalanine included. Of all the DNA, just the CDR3 is kept, 36 bases in frame from base 1. V is shortened by 2 bases, J by 0 bases, and the region joining them spans 2 bases. The germline V gene yields MNHEY for CDR1 and SVGEGT for CDR2. With regard to this clonotype: Its antigen is unknown. No per-base quality is available; no much larger clone lies one base away.

Ficoll-Paque density gradient centrifugation was the method used to isolate PBMCs. The sequenced sample consisted of PBMCs or a T cell subset sorted from them (not recorded which). The chain is encoded by TRBV6-2 or TRBV6-3 joined to TRBJ2-7; no confident D gene assignment can be made. The receptor was isolated from a man between 18 and 35 years old who had mild COVID-19 (a few samples of this study predate the infection). The sample titles of this study are shuffled in the database, so cell type and time point are left out; the donor was told from shared clones. The CDR3 protein is CASSYASYEQYF. The bases read TGTGCCAGCAGTTACGCCTCCTACGAGCAGTACTTC.